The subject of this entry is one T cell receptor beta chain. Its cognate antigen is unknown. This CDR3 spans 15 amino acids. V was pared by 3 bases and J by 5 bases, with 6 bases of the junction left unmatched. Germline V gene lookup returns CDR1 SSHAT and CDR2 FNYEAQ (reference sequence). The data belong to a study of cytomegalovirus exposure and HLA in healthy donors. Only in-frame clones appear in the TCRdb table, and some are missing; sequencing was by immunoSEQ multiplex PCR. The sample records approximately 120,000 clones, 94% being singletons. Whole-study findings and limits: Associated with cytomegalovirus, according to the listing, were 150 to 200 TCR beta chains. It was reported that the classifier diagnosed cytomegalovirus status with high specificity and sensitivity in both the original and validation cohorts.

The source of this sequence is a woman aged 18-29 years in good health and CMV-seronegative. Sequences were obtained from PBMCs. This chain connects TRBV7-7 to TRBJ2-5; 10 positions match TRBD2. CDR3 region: CASSFLAGEGETQYF. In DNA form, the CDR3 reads TGTGCCAGCAGCTTTCTAGCGGGGGAGGGGGAGACCCAGTACTTC.